These T cell receptor beta chains were read from a single sample in a study of cytotoxic CD8 clonotypes in ibrutinib-treated CLL. Measured with immunoSEQ multiplex PCR; TCRdb has only the in-frame clones, and not every one. This table has more than 35,000 clones, 71% appearing once. The specimen comprised PBMCs, sampled at disease progression, from a patient treated with ibrutinib. Receptors were obtained from a human donor with chronic lymphocytic leukemia. Each CDR3 is given with its conserved first and last residue. A D gene is named only where the DNA matches it firmly. A row's size may be missing; if present it is once, few, many or a size class.

TRBV11-2	.	TRBJ2-7	.	CASSLGSRVYEQYF	TGTGCCAGCAGCTTGGGCAGCAGGGTCTACGAGCAGTACTTC
TRBV5-4	.	TRBJ2-7	.	CASSSAGAAYEQYF	TGTGCCAGCAGCTCAGCAGGGGCGGCGTACGAGCAGTACTTC
TRBV19	.	TRBJ1-1	few	CASSPRNTEAFF	TGTGCCAGCTCTCCTAGGAACACTGAAGCTTTCTTT
TRBV5-8	.	TRBJ2-7	once	CASSLDSFSEQYF	TGTGCCAGCAGCTTGGACAGCTTCTCCGAGCAGTACTTC
TRBV5-4	TRBD1	TRBJ2-2	.	CASSLAGTGNTGELFF	TGTGCCAGCAGCTTGGCGGGGACAGGAAACACCGGGGAGCTGTTTTTT
TRBV6-4	.	TRBJ1-2	.	CASSAPTSLSYYGYTF	TGTGCCAGCAGTGCCCCAACGTCCCTAAGCTACTATGGCTACACCTTC
TRBV6-1	.	TRBJ1-2	medium-sized	CASSQGVYGYTF	TGTGCCAGCAGTCAAGGGGTCTATGGCTACACCTTC
TRBV5-1	.	TRBJ1-4	.	CASSQQGMNEKLFF	TGCGCCAGCAGCCAACAGGGAATGAATGAAAAACTGTTTTTT
TRBV4-1	.	TRBJ1-2	.	CASSHTPQGTKIYGYTF	TGCGCCAGCAGCCATACACCACAGGGTACCAAAATCTATGGCTACACCTTC
TRBV5-1	.	TRBJ1-1	.	CASSYGGEAFF	TGCGCCAGCAGCTACGGAGGGGAAGCTTTCTTT
TRBV5-1	TRBD1	TRBJ2-3	.	CASSAIPGQGVFRADTQYF	TGCGCCAGCAGCGCCATTCCGGGACAGGGCGTGTTCAGGGCAGATACGCAGTATTTT
TRBV6-6	TRBD1	TRBJ1-6	.	CAGRSGTANSPLHF	TGTGCCGGCAGATCCGGGACAGCGAATTCACCCCTCCACTTT
TRBV5-5	.	TRBJ2-7	few	CASSLAPGLSGYEQYF	TGTGCCAGCAGCTTGGCCCCAGGGCTGTCGGGCTACGAGCAGTACTTC
TRBV7-9	.	TRBJ1-2	.	CASSHREAPRDGYTF	TGTGCCAGCAGCCACAGGGAGGCTCCGAGGGATGGCTACACCTTC
TRBV28	.	TRBJ2-7	few	CASSSPRQQYF	TGTGCCAGCAGTTCACCTAGACAGCAGTACTTC
TRBV5-4	TRBD2	TRBJ2-7	.	CASSPRTSGAYEQYF	TGTGCCAGCAGCCCAAGGACTAGCGGGGCCTACGAGCAGTACTTC
TRBV5-6	TRBD1	TRBJ2-7	.	CASRRQGLWDEQYF	TGTGCCAGCAGAAGACAGGGCCTCTGGGACGAGCAGTACTTC
TRBV29-1	.	TRBJ2-7	.	CSVVGPPGVGEQYF	TGCAGCGTTGTCGGCCCCCCCGGGGTGGGCGAGCAGTACTTC
TRBV4-1	.	TRBJ2-3	few	CASSQEYGGITDTQYF	TGCGCCAGCAGCCAAGAGTATGGAGGTATCACAGATACGCAGTATTTT
TRBV5-1	.	TRBJ1-4	.	CASSWGGEKLFF	TGCGCCAGCAGCTGGGGGGGTGAAAAACTGTTTTTT